The sequence of this TCR beta chain was determined in a study of cytomegalovirus exposure and HLA in healthy donors. The CDR3 runs 15 residues. Trimming left V 8 bases short and J 4 bases short, with 18 bases between. CDR1 is MNHEY and CDR2 is SVGAGI in the germline V gene. The PCR had 60 Vbeta and 13 Jbeta primers. Sequencing used immunoSEQ multiplex PCR; TCRdb keeps in-frame clones, though not all of them. Counted here are 200,000 to 250,000 clones, over 65% occurring once; the ten biggest clones make up 0.55% to 0.75%. Study-wide results and caveats: In a later analysis, TCR beta V- and J-gene trimming showed a link to a missense DCLRE1C variant. The Asian-associated ancestry cluster reportedly had fewer N-insertions than the 666-donor mean in a later analysis. A list of around 150 TCR beta chains associated with cytomegalovirus was given.

In regard to this clone: No antigen is known for it.

The receptor was isolated from a man younger than 35 in good health and CMV-seronegative. V is TRBV6-5 and J is TRBJ1-5; tentative D call: TRBD1 (6 bases). Sequencing was done on a sample of PBMCs. CDR3 protein: CASATSGTYNQPQHF. The CDR3 nucleotides are TGTGCCAGCGCCACTTCCGGGACATATAATCAGCCCCAGCATTTT.